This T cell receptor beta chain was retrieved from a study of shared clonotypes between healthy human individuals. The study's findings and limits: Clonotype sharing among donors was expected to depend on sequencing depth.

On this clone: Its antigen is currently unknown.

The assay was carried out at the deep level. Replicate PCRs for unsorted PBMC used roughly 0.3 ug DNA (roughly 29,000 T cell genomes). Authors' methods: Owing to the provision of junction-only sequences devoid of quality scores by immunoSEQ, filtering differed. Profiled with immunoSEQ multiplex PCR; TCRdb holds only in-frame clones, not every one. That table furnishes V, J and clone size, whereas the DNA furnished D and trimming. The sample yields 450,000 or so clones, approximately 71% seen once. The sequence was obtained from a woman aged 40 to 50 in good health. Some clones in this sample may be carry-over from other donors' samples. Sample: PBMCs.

The CDR3 protein is CASSETGREQYF. The CDR3 nucleotides read TGTGCCAGCAGTGAAACAGGGCGAGAGCAGTACTTC. This chain connects TRBV2 to TRBJ2-7; TRBD1 might be the D (6 bases). V was cut by 2 bases and J by 7 bases, with 9 bases left in between. The CDR3 spans 12 residues. Germline V gene data show CDR1 as SNHLY and CDR2 as FYNNEI.